This T cell receptor beta chain was documented in a study of cytomegalovirus exposure and HLA in healthy donors. The PCR ran on 60 Vbeta and 13 Jbeta primers. Method: immunoSEQ multiplex PCR; TCRdb's copy keeps in-frame clones and lacks some. This sample's table reports 130,000 to 150,000 clones. Germline V CDR1 and CDR2: SGHTA, FQGTGA. The CDR3 is 14 amino acids. V lost 0 bases, J lost 2 bases, and 5 bases lay in between. V usage is TRBV7-3 and J usage is TRBJ1-3, with D unclear. The sequence came from a male donor in good health and CMV-seronegative. The sample taken for sequencing was PBMCs. The CDR3: CASSLTTAGNTIYF. In DNA, the CDR3 is TGTGCCAGCAGCTTAACCACTGCTGGAAACACCATATATTTT.